Following are 14 T cell receptor beta chains from one sample sequenced in a study of cytomegalovirus exposure and HLA in healthy donors. Use of 60 Vbeta and 13 Jbeta primers characterized the PCR. Here immunoSEQ multiplex PCR was the method, and the copy in TCRdb shows in-frame clones only, minus some. Across roughly 27,000 clones, the top ten clones capture 0.71% of the sample. The sample taken for sequencing was PBMCs. All receptors come from a man aged 25 to 40 in good health and CMV-seronegative.

The rearrangement links TRBV15 to TRBJ1-1, with D unresolved. V was pared by 0 bases and J by 3 bases, with 8 bases between. The CDR3 totals 14 residues. Germline assignment: CDR1 LNHNV and CDR2 YYDKDF (reference sequence). CDR3 sequence: CATSRDKRDTEAFF. As DNA, the CDR3 is TGTGCCACCAGCAGAGATAAGAGGGACACTGAAGCTTTCTTT.

The chain joins TRBV5-6 to TRBJ2-7; 7 nucleotides agree with TRBD1. The CDR3 is made up of 13 amino acids. Germline CDR1 SGHDT, CDR2 YYEEEE. V was pared by 4 bases and J by 2 bases, with 3 bases of the junction left unmatched. CDR3 region: CASSVGQPYEQYF. CDR3 sequence (DNA): TGTGCCAGCAGCGTGGGACAGCCCTACGAGCAGTACTTC.

V and J are TRBV29-1 and TRBJ1-1; 7 bases map to TRBD1. The CDR3 is 12 residues long. CDR1 and CDR2 from the germline V gene are SQVTM and ANQGSEA. V gave up 7 bases and J gave up 1 base; unmatched junction bases: 3. CDR3 coding DNA: TGCAGCGGACGACAGGGGAACACTGAAGCTTTCTTT. Its protein is CSGRQGNTEAFF.

The rearrangement joins TRBV18 to TRBJ1-1, with D maybe TRBD1 (6 bases). Looked up from germline, CDR1 is KGHSH and CDR2 is LQKENI. The CDR3 spans 17 residues. V was trimmed by 6 bases and J by 1 base, leaving 21 bases between them. For the CDR3, the DNA is TGTGCCAGCTCCCTTGGACAGTTCGATGGAGGGAACACTGAAGCTTTCTTT. Encoded protein: CASSLGQFDGGNTEAFF.

The J gene is TRBJ2-7, the V gene TRBV6-5; 9 nucleotides line up with TRBD1. The V and J ends lost 6 bases and 7 bases, in that order; junction bases with no gene match: 10. Germline V lookup: CDR1 MNHEY, CDR2 SVGAGI. This CDR3 has 14 residues. CDR3 DNA: TGTGCCAGCAGACTACTACAGGGGGCAGGGGAGCAGTACTTC. Translation: CASRLLQGAGEQYF.

This sequence joins TRBV4-1 and TRBJ2-7; the D is unclear. V was shortened by 0 bases and J by 3 bases, with 12 bases between the two germline ends. Germline loops: CDR1 MGHRA, CDR2 YSYEKL. The CDR3 runs to 15 residues. The DNA of the CDR3 is TGCGCCAGCAGCCAAGATCGAGGAAAAGGCTACGAGCAGTACTTC. Translating gives CASSQDRGKGYEQYF.

The CDR3: CASSSSTSGALHEQFF. The CDR3 nucleotides read TGTGCCAGCAGCTCATCGACTAGCGGGGCACTCCATGAGCAGTTCTTC. V and J are TRBV7-9 and TRBJ2-1, with TRBD2 identical over 11 bases. The CDR3 sequence is 16 residues long. With V trimmed by 4 bases and J by 8 bases, 10 bases remained unmatched. Germline assignment: CDR1 SEHNR and CDR2 FQNEAQ (reference sequence).

The V and J genes are TRBV23-1 and TRBJ2-7, with TRBD1 as a possible D gene (5 bases). TRBV23-1 is reported as an ORF; its role is uncertain. V lost 5 bases and J lost 2, with 10 bases in between. This CDR3 has 13 residues. The DNA for the CDR3 is TGCGCCAGCAGTGGAGACAGACCCTACGAGCAGTACTTC. Translating gives CASSGDRPYEQYF.

CDR3 DNA sequence: TGTGCCAGTAGTACTCGCAGCGCCTCTGGAAACACCATATATTTT. Its translation is CASSTRSASGNTIYF. The gene calls are TRBV19 and TRBJ1-3; no reliable D call. V gave up 4 bases and J gave up 0 bases, with 10 bases separating them. The CDR3 is 15 residues long. Germline CDR1 is LNHDA and CDR2 is SQIVND (reference sequence).

This sequence joins TRBV29-1 and TRBJ2-1; TRBD2 aligns across 7 bases. Germline V CDR1 and CDR2: SQVTM, ANQGSEA. CDR3 length: 15 residues. V was clipped by 5 bases and J by 6 bases; unmatched bases: 13. CDR3: CSVSRSGWGGNEQFF. The DNA of the CDR3 is TGCAGCGTTTCCCGTAGCGGGTGGGGGGGCAATGAGCAGTTCTTC.

This chain joins TRBV13 and TRBJ2-5; D is perhaps TRBD2 (6 bases). The CDR3 has 12 amino acids. Per germline, CDR1 PRHDT and CDR2 FYEKMQ (reference sequence). The germline V and J ends were trimmed by 0 bases and 9 bases, with 8 bases remaining between them. This CDR3 is CASSLGGTPQYF. The CDR3 DNA follows: TGTGCCAGCAGCTTAGGGGGGACTCCCCAGTACTTC.

This sequence joins TRBV27 and TRBJ1-6, with D unresolved. The germline gives CDR1 MNHEY, CDR2 SMNVEV (reference sequence). V was clipped by 2 bases and J by 10 bases, with 9 bases between them. The CDR3 consists of 13 residues. The CDR3 DNA reads TGTGCCAGCAGTTTACGACACTCCTCACCCCTCCACTTT. Protein sequence: CASSLRHSSPLHF.

The chain is built from TRBV10-3 and TRBJ1-1, with D perhaps matching TRBD1 (6 bases). Looked up from germline, CDR1 is ENHRY and CDR2 is SYGVKD. Trimming removed 4 bases at V and 3 bases at J, with 12 bases between. The CDR3 spans 14 residues. DNA for the CDR3: TGTGCCATCAGTGCGGGCAGGGGAGACACTGAAGCTTTCTTT. Residues: CAISAGRGDTEAFF.

The chain recombines TRBV10-3 with TRBJ1-1; 11 nucleotides align to TRBD1. The V gene's germline CDR1 is ENHRY and CDR2 SYGVKD. The junction had 5 bases not matched to a gene; V was cut back by 7 bases and J by 1 base. The CDR3 length is 15 residues. The DNA of the CDR3 is TGTGCCATCATCTCCGGGACAGGGGGGAACACTGAAGCTTTCTTT. This sequence encodes CAIISGTGGNTEAFF.